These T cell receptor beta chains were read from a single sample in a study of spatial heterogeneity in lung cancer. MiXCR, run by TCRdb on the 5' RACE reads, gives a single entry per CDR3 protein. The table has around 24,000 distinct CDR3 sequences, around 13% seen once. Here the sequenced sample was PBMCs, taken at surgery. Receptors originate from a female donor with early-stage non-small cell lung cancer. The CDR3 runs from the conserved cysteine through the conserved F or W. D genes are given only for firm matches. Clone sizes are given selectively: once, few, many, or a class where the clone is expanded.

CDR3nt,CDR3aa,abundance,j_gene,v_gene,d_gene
TGTGCCAGCAGTACCACAGATACAACCTACAATGAGCAGTTCTTC,CASSTTDTTYNEQFF,many,TRBJ2-1,TRBV6-6,-
TGTGCCAGCAGCTTATCCTCATTCTCCGGGGAGCTGTTTTTT,CASSLSSFSGELFF,many,TRBJ2-2,TRBV7-6,-
TGCAGCGTTGAATCCACCAATGAGCAGTTCTTC,CSVESTNEQFF,few,TRBJ2-1,TRBV29-1,-
TGTGCCAGCAGTTACTCCCGGGGGGCGGATGAAAAACTGTTTTTT,CASSYSRGADEKLFF,-,TRBJ1-4,TRBV6-1,-
TGTGCCAGCACCGGGACTTTCTACGAGCAGTACTTC,CASTGTFYEQYF,-,TRBJ2-7,TRBV28,-
TGCGCCAGGGAAGACTATGGCTACACCTTC,CAREDYGYTF,many,TRBJ1-2,TRBV5-1,-
TGCGCCAGCAGCAAACAGCCCTCTGGGACAGGGGCCTACGAGCAGTACTTC,CASSKQPSGTGAYEQYF,many,TRBJ2-7,TRBV4-3,TRBD1
TGTGCCAGTAGTGCTAATAGGGGACCAGCAGGACGAGAGACCCAGTACTTC,CASSANRGPAGRETQYF,many,TRBJ2-5,TRBV19,-
TGTGCCAGCAGCCACCGGGATCCGGGGAACACCGGGGAGCTGTTTTTT,CASSHRDPGNTGELFF,many,TRBJ2-2,TRBV7-9,-
TGTGCCAGCACCCCCCAAGGGGTCACTGAAGCTTTCTTT,CASTPQGVTEAFF,many,TRBJ1-1,TRBV5-4,-
TGTGCCATCAGCTCCCCTGACTCTAGCACAGATACGCAGTATTTT,CAISSPDSSTDTQYF,many,TRBJ2-3,TRBV10-3,-
TGTGCCATCAGTGAGTCGTACACCACAGATACGCAGTATTTT,CAISESYTTDTQYF,many,TRBJ2-3,TRBV10-3,-
TGTGCCAGCAGCCAAGATTGGGACAGGGAAGCTTTCTTT,CASSQDWDREAFF,many,TRBJ1-1,TRBV3-1,TRBD1
TGTGCCAGCAGCCAAGATGGGAGACTGTTTTTT,CASSQDGRLFF,many,TRBJ1-4,TRBV14,-
TGTGCCAGCAGCTTTTCTAGCGGCCAAGAGACCCAGTACTTC,CASSFSSGQETQYF,-,TRBJ2-5,TRBV7-2,TRBD2
TGTGCCAGCAGCCCACCACCTAGCGGCGGAGCCGGTACGCAGTATTTT,CASSPPPSGGAGTQYF,many,TRBJ2-3,TRBV5-5,TRBD2
TGCAGTGCCCTAGCGGGCCCCGGGACACCGAACACCGGGGAGCTGTTTTTT,CSALAGPGTPNTGELFF,many,TRBJ2-2,TRBV20-1,TRBD2
TGTGCCAGCAGTTCGCCTCGGGCCATTCAGTACTTC,CASSSPRAIQYF,many,TRBJ2-4,TRBV6-5,-
TGTGCCAGCGCGTTTAACTATGGCTACACCTTC,CASAFNYGYTF,many,TRBJ1-2,TRBV28,-
TGTGCCAGCAGCAAACAGGGGGGGATAACTAACTATGGCTACACCTTC,CASSKQGGITNYGYTF,many,TRBJ1-2,TRBV7-2,TRBD1
TGTGCCAGCAGCCTGTCCTTAGATGTTGCTAACTATGGCTACACCTTC,CASSLSLDVANYGYTF,few,TRBJ1-2,TRBV7-2,-
TGTGCCAGCAGCCCAGCGAACTACGAGCAGTACTTC,CASSPANYEQYF,-,TRBJ2-7,TRBV14,-
TGTGCCAGCTGGGCCGGAGACTATTCCTACGAGCAGTACTTC,CASWAGDYSYEQYF,few,TRBJ2-7,TRBV28,-
TGCAGTGCTTGGACAGGGACGGGAACCTACGAGCAGTACTTC,CSAWTGTGTYEQYF,many,TRBJ2-7,TRBV20-1,TRBD1
TGCGCCAGCAGCGGGGGACTAGCGGGAGGGCCCGGTGAGCAGTTCTTC,CASSGGLAGGPGEQFF,few,TRBJ2-1,TRBV4-1,TRBD2
TGTGCCAGCAGCCAAGGAGGGGGCGGAGGGCACACTGAAGCTTTCTTT,CASSQGGGGGHTEAFF,many,TRBJ1-1,TRBV3-1,TRBD1
TGCAGCGGGACGCTCACAGCCGGGGAGCTGTTTTTT,CSGTLTAGELFF,medium-sized,TRBJ2-2,TRBV29-1,-
TGTGCCACCAGTGATGCTACTACGGGCGGCATCTATGGCTACACCTTC,CATSDATTGGIYGYTF,-,TRBJ1-2,TRBV24-1,-
TGTGCCAACAGACAACCGTGGTTCCCTGAAGCTTTCTTT,CANRQPWFPEAFF,few,TRBJ1-1,TRBV7-6,-
TGCAGCGTTGAAGATCCCCCCCTCCAAGAGACCCAGTACTTC,CSVEDPPLQETQYF,many,TRBJ2-5,TRBV29-1,-
TGTGCCAGCAGCGCCGGACCCCCAGATACGCAGTATTTT,CASSAGPPDTQYF,-,TRBJ2-3,TRBV28,-
TGTGCCAGCAGTTTAGGACTAGAAGAGACCCAGTACTTC,CASSLGLEETQYF,many,TRBJ2-5,TRBV28,TRBD2
TGTGCCAGCAGTGGGGACTTCCAAGAGACCCAGTACTTC,CASSGDFQETQYF,-,TRBJ2-5,TRBV12-3/TRBV12-4,-
TGCGCCAGCAGCTTGCTGAGAGGCGAGGAGACCCAGTACTTC,CASSLLRGEETQYF,few,TRBJ2-5,TRBV5-1,-
TGTGCCAGCAGTGAGAGCGGGAGCTCCTACGAGCAGTACTTC,CASSESGSSYEQYF,many,TRBJ2-7,TRBV2,TRBD2
TGTGCCAGCAGTGGCCAGGGGGCTAACACCGGGGAGCTGTTTTTT,CASSGQGANTGELFF,many,TRBJ2-2,TRBV6-1,TRBD1
TGTGCCAGCAGCCAAGGCCGAGAAGAGACCCAGTACTTC,CASSQGREETQYF,many,TRBJ2-5,TRBV4-2,-
TGTGCCAGCAGTTTCACCGGGACACTCAATGAGCAGTTCTTC,CASSFTGTLNEQFF,many,TRBJ2-1,TRBV7-8,-
TGTGCCAGCAGCCAAGATCTTGGGACCTACGAGCAGTACTTC,CASSQDLGTYEQYF,few,TRBJ2-7,TRBV4-2,-
TGTGCCAGCTCATTTCAGGAAAAACTGTTTTTT,CASSFQEKLFF,few,TRBJ1-4,TRBV18,-
TGCGCCAGCAGCTTGTCCGGGGGGGCAGATCAGCCCCAGCATTTT,CASSLSGGADQPQHF,many,TRBJ1-5,TRBV5-1,-
TGTGCCAGCAGCCGATCGGGGACTAGCGGCGACAATGAGCAGTTCTTC,CASSRSGTSGDNEQFF,many,TRBJ2-1,TRBV4-2,TRBD2
TGTGCCAGCAGCGTAGGGGCGTCAGTGAATCAGCCCCAGCATTTT,CASSVGASVNQPQHF,many,TRBJ1-5,TRBV9,-
TGTGCCAGCAGTTTTGCGGTCACCACTGAAGCTTTCTTT,CASSFAVTTEAFF,many,TRBJ1-1,TRBV12-3/TRBV12-4,-
TGTGCCAGCAGTCTAAGGGGGACTGGGGCCAACGTCCTGACTTTC,CASSLRGTGANVLTF,many,TRBJ2-6,TRBV12-3/TRBV12-4,-
TGTGCCAGCAGCTTACGCTGGGGCACTGAAGCTTTCTTT,CASSLRWGTEAFF,many,TRBJ1-1,TRBV3-1,-
TGTGCCAGCAGTTTCCGGGAGTTATCAGATACGCAGTATTTT,CASSFRELSDTQYF,many,TRBJ2-3,TRBV12-3/TRBV12-4,-
TGTGCCAGCACCCGGTGGGGCGAAGATACGCAGTATTTT,CASTRWGEDTQYF,few,TRBJ2-3,TRBV28,-
TGTGCCAGCTTCACCGGGACAGGGGGTTCTGAGCAGTTCTTC,CASFTGTGGSEQFF,many,TRBJ2-1,TRBV18,TRBD1
TGCGCCAGCAGCCAAGCTCGACAGGGGAGGGAGACCCAGTACTTC,CASSQARQGRETQYF,-,TRBJ2-5,TRBV4-3,TRBD1
TGTGCCAGCAGCCAAGCGGGTGCGGACCCTAAGGCGTTCTTC,CASSQAGADPKAFF,many,TRBJ2-1,TRBV3-1,-
TGCAGTGCAAACCTGGGGTCTCCTCCGGGCCAAAACATTCAGTACTTC,CSANLGSPPGQNIQYF,many,TRBJ2-4,TRBV20-1,-
TGTGCCAGCAGCCTAACCGGGACAGGGGGCAGGCAGCCCCAGCATTTT,CASSLTGTGGRQPQHF,many,TRBJ1-5,TRBV5-6,TRBD1
TGTGCCAGCAGCCACGATAGGGACAGGGGGCAGGAATGGAACGCTGAAGCTTTCTTT,CASSHDRDRGQEWNAEAFF,medium-sized,TRBJ1-1,TRBV2,TRBD1
TGTGCCAGCACCCGGGACAGCTACGGGTTGGTCTATGGCTACACCTTC,CASTRDSYGLVYGYTF,-,TRBJ1-2,TRBV12-3/TRBV12-4,TRBD1